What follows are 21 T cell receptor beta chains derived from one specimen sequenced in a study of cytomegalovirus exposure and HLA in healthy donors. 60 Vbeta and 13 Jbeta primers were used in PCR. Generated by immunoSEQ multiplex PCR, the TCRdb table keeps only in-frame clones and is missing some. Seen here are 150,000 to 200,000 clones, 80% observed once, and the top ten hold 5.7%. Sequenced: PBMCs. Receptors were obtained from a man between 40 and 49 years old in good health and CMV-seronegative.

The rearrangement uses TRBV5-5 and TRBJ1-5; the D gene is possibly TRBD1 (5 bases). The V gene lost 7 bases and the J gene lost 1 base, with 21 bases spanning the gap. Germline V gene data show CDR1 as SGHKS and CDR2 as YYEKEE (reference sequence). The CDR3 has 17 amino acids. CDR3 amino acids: CASAEGLGVISNQPQHF. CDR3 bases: TGTGCCAGCGCGGAGGGCCTGGGGGTTATAAGCAATCAGCCCCAGCATTTT.

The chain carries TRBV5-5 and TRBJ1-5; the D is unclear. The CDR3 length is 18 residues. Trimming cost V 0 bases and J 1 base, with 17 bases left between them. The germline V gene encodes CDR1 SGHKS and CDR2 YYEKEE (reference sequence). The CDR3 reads CASSLVARSSRSNQPQHF. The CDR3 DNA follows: TGTGCCAGCAGCTTGGTGGCCAGGTCGTCCCGAAGCAATCAGCCCCAGCATTTT.

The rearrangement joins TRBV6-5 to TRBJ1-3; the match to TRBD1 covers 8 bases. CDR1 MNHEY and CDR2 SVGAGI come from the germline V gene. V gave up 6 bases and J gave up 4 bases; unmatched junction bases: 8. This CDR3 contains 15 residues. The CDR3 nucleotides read TGTGCCAGCAGCCCCGGACAGGGTTACGGAAACACCATATATTTT. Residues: CASSPGQGYGNTIYF.

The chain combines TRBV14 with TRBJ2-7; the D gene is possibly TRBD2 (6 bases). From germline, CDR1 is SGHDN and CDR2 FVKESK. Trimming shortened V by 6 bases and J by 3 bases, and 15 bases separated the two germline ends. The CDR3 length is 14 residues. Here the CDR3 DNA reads TGTGCCAGCAGTCATACTAGCCCCTACTACGAGCAGTACTTC. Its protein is CASSHTSPYYEQYF.

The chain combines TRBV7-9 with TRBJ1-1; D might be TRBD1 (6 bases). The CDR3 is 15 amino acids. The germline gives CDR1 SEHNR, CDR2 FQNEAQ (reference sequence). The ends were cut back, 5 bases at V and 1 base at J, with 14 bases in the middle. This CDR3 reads CASSDTGKGNTEAFF. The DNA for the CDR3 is TGTGCCAGCAGCGATACAGGGAAAGGGAACACTGAAGCTTTCTTT.

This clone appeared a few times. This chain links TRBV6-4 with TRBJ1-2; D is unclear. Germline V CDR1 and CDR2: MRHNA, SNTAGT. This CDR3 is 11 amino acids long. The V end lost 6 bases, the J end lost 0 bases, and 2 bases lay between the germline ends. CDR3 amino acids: CASSSNYGYTF. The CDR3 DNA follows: TGTGCCAGCAGCTCTAACTATGGCTACACCTTC.

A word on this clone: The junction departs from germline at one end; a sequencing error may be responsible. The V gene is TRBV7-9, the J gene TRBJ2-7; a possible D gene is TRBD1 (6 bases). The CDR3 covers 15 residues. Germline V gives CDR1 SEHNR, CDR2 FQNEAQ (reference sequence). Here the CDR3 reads CSSSFTGRSSYEQYF. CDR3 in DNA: TGTTCCAGCAGCTTTACAGGGCGAAGCTCCTACGAGCAGTACTTC. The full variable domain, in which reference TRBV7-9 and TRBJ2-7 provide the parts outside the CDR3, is DTGVSQNPRHKITKRGQNVTFRCDPISEHNRLYWYRQTLGQGPEFLTYFQNEAQLEKSRLLSDRFSAERPKGSFSTLEIQRTEQGDSAMYLCSSSFTGRSSYEQYFGPGTRLTVT.

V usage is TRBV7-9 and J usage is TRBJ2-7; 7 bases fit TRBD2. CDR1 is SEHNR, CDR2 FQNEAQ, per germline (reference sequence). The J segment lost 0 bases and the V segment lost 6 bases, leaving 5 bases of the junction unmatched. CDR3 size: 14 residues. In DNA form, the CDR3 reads TGTGCCAGCAGTAGTAGCGGGTACTCCTACGAGCAGTACTTC. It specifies CASSSSGYSYEQYF. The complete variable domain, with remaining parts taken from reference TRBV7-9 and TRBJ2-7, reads DTGVSQNPRHKITKRGQNVTFRCDPISEHNRLYWYRQTLGQGPEFLTYFQNEAQLEKSRLLSDRFSAERPKGSFSTLEIQRTEQGDSAMYLCASSSSGYSYEQYFGPGTRLTVT.

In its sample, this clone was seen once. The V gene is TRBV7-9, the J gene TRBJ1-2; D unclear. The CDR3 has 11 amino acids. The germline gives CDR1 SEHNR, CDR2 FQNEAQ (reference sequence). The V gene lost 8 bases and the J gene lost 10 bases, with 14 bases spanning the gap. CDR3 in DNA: TGTGCCAGCGCCCGTGGAGGAGACTACACCTTC. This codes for CASARGGDYTF.

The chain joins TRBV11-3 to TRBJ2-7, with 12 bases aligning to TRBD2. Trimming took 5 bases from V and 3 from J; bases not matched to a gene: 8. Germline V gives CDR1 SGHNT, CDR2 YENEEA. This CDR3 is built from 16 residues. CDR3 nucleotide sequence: TGTGCCAGCAGCCACCGACTAGCGGGAGAGGGCTACGAGCAGTACTTC. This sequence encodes CASSHRLAGEGYEQYF.

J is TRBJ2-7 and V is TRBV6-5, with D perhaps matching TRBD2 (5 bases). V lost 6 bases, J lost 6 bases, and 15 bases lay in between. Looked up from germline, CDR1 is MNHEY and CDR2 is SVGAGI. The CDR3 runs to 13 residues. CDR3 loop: CASSPGWESEQYF. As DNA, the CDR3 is TGTGCCAGCAGCCCCGGGTGGGAGAGCGAGCAGTACTTC.

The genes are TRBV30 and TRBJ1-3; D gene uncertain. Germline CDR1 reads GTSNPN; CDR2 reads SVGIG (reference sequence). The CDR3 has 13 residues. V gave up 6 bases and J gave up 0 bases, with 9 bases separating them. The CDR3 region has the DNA TGTGCCTGCCCTAATCCCTCTGGAAACACCATATATTTT. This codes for CACPNPSGNTIYF.

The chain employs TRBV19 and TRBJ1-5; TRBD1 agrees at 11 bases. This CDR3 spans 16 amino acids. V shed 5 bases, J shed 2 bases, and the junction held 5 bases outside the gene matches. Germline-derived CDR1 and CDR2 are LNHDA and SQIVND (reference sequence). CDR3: CASSAGTGGGNQPQHF. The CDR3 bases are TGTGCCAGTAGTGCCGGGACAGGGGGAGGCAATCAGCCCCAGCATTTT.

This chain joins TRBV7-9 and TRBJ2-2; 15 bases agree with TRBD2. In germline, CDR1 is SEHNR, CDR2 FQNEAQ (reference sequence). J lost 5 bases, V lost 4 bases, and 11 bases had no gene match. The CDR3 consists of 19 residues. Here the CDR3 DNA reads TGTGCCAGCAGCTCCCCCCTCGGACTAGCGGGGGGGAGGACCGGGGAGCTGTTTTTT. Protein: CASSSPLGLAGGRTGELFF. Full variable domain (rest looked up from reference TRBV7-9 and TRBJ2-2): DTGVSQNPRHKITKRGQNVTFRCDPISEHNRLYWYRQTLGQGPEFLTYFQNEAQLEKSRLLSDRFSAERPKGSFSTLEIQRTEQGDSAMYLCASSSPLGLAGGRTGELFFGEGSRLTVL.

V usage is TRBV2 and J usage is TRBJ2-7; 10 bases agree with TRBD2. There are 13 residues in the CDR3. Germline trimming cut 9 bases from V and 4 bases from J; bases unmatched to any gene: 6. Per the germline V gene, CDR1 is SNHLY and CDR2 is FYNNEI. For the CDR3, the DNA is TGTGCCAGTGTGGGGACTAGCGAATACGAGCAGTACTTC. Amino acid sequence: CASVGTSEYEQYF.

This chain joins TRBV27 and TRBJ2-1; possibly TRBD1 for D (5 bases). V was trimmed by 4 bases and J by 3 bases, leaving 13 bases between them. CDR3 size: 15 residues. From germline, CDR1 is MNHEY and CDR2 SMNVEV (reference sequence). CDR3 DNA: TGTGCCAGCAGTTCCCCCTTGACAGACTACAATGAGCAGTTCTTC. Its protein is CASSSPLTDYNEQFF.

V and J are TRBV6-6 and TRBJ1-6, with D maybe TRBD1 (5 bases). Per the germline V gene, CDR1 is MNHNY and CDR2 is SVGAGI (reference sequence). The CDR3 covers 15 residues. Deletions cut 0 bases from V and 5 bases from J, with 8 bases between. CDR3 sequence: CASSYSGRDNSPLHF. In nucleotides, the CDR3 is TGTGCCAGCAGTTACTCTGGCAGGGATAATTCACCCCTCCACTTT.

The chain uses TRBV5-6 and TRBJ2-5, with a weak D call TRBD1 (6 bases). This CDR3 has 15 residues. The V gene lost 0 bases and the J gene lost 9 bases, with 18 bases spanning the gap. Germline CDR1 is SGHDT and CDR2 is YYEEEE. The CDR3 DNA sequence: TGTGCCAGCAGCTTGGAGAGTGGGGGCCTCCGGGCCCAGTACTTC. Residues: CASSLESGGLRAQYF.

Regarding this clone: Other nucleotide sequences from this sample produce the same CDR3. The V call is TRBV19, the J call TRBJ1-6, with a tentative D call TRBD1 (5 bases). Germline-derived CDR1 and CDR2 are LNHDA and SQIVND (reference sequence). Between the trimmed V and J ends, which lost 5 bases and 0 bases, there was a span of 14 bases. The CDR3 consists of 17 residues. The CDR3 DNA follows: TGTGCCAGTAGTGCGGGACTCCCGAGCTCCTATAATTCACCCCTCCACTTT. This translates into CASSAGLPSSYNSPLHF.

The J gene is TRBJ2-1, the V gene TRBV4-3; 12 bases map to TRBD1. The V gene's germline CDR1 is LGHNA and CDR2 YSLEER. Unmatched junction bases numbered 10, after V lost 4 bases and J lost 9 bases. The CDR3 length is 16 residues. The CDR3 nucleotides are TGCGCCAGCAGCCGACAACCGGGACAGGGGGCGGGTGAGCAGTTCTTC. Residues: CASSRQPGQGAGEQFF.

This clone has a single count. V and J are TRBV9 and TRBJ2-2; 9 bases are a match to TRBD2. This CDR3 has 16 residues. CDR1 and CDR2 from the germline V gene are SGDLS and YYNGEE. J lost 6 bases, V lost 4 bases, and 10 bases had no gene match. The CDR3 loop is CASSPTSGRIPGELFF. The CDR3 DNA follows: TGTGCCAGCAGCCCAACGAGCGGGAGGATTCCCGGGGAGCTGTTTTTT.